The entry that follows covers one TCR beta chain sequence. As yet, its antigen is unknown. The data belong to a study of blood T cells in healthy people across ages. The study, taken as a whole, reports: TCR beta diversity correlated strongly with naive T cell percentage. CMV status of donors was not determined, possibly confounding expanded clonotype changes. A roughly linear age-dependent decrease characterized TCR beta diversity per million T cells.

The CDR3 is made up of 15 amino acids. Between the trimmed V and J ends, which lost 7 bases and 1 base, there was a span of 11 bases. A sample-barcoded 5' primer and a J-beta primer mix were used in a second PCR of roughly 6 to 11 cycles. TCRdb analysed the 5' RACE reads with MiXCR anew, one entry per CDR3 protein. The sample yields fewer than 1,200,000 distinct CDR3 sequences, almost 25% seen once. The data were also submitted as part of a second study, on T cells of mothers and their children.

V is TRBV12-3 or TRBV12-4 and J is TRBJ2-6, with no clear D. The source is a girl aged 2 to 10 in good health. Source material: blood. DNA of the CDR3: TGTGCCAGCACCTCGGGTCGATCTGGGGCCAACGTCCTGACTTTC. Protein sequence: CASTSGRSGANVLTF.